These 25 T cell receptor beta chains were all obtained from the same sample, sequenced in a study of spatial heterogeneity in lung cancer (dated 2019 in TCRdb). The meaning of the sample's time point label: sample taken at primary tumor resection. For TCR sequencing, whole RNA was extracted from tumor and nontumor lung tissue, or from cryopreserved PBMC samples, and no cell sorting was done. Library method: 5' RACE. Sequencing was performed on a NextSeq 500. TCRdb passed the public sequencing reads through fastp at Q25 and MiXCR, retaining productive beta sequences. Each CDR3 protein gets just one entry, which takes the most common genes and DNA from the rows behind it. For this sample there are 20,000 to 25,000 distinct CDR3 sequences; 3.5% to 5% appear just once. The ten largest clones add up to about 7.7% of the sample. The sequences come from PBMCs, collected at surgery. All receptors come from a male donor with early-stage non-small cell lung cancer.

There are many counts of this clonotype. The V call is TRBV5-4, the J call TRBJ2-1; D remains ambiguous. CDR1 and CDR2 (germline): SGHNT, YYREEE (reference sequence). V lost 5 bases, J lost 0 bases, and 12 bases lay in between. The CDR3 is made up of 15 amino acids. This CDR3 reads CASSSASFSYNEQFF. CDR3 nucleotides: TGTGCCAGCAGTTCAGCTTCATTCTCCTACAATGAGCAGTTCTTC. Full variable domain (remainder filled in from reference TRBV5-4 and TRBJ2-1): ETGVTQSPTHLIKTRGQQVTLRCSSQSGHNTVSWYQQALGQGPQFIFQYYREEENGRGNFPPRFSGLQFPNYSSELNVNALELDDSALYLCASSSASFSYNEQFFGPGTRLTVL.

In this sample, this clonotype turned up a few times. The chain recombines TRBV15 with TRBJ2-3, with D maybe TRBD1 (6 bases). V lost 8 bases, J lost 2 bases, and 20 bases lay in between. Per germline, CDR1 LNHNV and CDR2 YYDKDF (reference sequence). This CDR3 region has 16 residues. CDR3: CATLGGIGGHTDTQYF. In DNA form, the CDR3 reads TGTGCCACCTTAGGGGGAATAGGCGGCCACACAGATACGCAGTATTTT.

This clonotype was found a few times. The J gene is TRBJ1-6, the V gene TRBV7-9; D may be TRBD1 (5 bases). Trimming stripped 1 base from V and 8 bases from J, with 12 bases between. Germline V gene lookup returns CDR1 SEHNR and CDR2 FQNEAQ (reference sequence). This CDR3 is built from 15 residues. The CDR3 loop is CASSLVGGTHSPLHF. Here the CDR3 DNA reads TGTGCCAGCAGCTTAGTTGGGGGGACCCATTCACCCCTCCACTTT.

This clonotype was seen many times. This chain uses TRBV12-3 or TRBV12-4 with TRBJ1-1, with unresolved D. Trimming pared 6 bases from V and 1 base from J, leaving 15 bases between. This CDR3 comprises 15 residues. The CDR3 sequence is CASSQSARTNTEAFF. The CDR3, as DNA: TGTGCCAGCAGCCAATCGGCCAGAACGAACACTGAAGCTTTCTTT.

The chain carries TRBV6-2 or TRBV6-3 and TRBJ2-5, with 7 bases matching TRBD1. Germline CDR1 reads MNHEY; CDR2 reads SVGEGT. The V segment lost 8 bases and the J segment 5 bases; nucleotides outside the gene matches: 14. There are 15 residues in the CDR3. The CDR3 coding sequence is TGTGCCAGCTGGGACAGAACGAACTGGGGTGAGACCCAGTACTTC. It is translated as CASWDRTNWGETQYF.

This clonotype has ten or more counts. Here the CDR3 DNA reads TGTGCCAGCAGCCAAGAACAGCGGGTGGTTTTGAACGAGCAGTACTTC. Translated: CASSQEQRVVLNEQYF. The rearrangement links TRBV14 to TRBJ2-7; TRBD2 is a possible D gene (6 bases). This CDR3 contains 16 residues. Germline V gene sequence: CDR1 SGHDN, CDR2 FVKESK. V was clipped by 0 bases and J by 5 bases, with 17 bases between them.

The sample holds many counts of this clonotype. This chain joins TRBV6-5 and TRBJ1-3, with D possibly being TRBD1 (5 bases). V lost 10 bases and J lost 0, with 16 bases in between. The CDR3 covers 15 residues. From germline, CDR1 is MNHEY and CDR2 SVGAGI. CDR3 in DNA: TGTGCCACCTCTCGGGGGTTCAGCTCTGGAAACACCATATATTTT. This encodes CATSRGFSSGNTIYF.

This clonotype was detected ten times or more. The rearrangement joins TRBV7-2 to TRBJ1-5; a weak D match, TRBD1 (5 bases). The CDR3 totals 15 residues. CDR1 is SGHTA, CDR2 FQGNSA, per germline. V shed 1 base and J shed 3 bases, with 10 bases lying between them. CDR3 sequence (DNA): TGTGCCAGCAGCTTAGACCAGGGACCCAATCAGCCCCAGCATTTT. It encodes CASSLDQGPNQPQHF.

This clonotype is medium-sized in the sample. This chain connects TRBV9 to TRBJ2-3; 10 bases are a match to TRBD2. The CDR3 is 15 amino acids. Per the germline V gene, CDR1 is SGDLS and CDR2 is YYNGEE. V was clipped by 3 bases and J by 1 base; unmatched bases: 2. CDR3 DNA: TGTGCCAGCAGCGCCGGGACTAGCGGCACAGATACGCAGTATTTT. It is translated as CASSAGTSGTDTQYF.

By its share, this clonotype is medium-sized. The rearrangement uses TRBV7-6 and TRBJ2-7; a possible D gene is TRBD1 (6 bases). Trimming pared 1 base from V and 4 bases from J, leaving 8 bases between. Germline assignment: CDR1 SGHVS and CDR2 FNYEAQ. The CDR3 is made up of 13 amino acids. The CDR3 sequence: CASSLGRGYEQYF. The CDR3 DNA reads TGTGCCAGCAGCTTAGGTAGGGGGTACGAGCAGTACTTC.

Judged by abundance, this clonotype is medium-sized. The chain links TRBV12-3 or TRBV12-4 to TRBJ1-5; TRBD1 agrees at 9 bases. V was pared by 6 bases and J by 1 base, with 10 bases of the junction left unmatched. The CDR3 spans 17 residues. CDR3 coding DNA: TGTGCCAGCAGCGGTGGGACAGGGAGTATCAGCAATCAGCCCCAGCATTTT. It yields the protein CASSGGTGSISNQPQHF.

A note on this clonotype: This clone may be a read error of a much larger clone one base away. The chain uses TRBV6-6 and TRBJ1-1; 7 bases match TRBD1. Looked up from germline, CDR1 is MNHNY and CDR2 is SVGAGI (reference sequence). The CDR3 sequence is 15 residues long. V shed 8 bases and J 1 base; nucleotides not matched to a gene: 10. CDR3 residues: CASRTDRIKNTEAFF. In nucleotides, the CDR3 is TGTGCCAGCCGGACGGACAGGATTAAGAACACTGAAGCTTTCTTT.

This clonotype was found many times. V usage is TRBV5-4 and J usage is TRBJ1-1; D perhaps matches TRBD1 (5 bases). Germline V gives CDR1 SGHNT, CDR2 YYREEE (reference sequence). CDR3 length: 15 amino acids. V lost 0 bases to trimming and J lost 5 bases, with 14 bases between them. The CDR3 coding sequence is TGTGCCAGCAGCTTGGCGGGGGTAGCGAGTACTGAAGCTTTCTTT. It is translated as CASSLAGVASTEAFF.

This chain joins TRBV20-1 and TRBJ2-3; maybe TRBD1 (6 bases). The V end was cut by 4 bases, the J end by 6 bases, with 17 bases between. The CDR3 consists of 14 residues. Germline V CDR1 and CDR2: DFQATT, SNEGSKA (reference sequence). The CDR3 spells CSAIEAGEMDTQYF. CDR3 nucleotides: TGCAGTGCTATTGAGGCAGGGGAAATGGATACGCAGTATTTT.

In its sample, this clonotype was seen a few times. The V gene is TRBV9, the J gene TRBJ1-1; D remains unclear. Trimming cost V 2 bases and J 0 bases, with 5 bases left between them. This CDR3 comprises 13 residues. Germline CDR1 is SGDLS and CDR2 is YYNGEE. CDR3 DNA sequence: TGTGCCAGCAGCGTTACTATGAACACTGAAGCTTTCTTT. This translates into CASSVTMNTEAFF.

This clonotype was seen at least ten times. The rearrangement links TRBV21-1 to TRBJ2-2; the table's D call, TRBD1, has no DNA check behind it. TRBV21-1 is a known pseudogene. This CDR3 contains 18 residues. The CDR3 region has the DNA TGTGCCAGCAGCAAAGAGGGCTTGTCGGTAGCCCCCAGAGGGGAGCTGTTTTTT. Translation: CASSKEGLSVAPRGELFF.

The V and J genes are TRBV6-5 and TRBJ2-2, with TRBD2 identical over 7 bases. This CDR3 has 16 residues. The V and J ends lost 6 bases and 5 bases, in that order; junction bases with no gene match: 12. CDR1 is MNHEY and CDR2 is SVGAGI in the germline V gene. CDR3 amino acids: CASSTGGMGRTGELFF. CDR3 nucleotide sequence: TGTGCCAGCAGCACCGGGGGGATGGGGAGGACCGGGGAGCTGTTTTTT.

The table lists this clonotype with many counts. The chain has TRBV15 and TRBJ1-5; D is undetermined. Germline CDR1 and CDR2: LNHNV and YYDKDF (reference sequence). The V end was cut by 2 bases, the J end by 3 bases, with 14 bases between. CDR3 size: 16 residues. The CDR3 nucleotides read TGTGCCACCAGCAGATCATCCCCAGTCTACAATCAGCCCCAGCATTTT. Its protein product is CATSRSSPVYNQPQHF.

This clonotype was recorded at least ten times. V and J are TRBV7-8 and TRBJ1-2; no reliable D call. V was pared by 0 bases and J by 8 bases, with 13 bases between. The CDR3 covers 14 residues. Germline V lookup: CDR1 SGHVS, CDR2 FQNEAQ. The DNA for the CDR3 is TGTGCCAGCAGCTTAGCGGCCGCGCACCGCGGCTACACCTTC. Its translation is CASSLAAAHRGYTF.

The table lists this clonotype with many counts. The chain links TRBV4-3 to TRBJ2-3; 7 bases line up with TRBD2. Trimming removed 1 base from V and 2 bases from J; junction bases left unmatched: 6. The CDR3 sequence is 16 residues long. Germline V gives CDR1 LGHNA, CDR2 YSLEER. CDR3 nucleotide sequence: TGCGCCAGCAGCCAAGGAAGTAGCGGGCCCACAGATACGCAGTATTTT. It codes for CASSQGSSGPTDTQYF.

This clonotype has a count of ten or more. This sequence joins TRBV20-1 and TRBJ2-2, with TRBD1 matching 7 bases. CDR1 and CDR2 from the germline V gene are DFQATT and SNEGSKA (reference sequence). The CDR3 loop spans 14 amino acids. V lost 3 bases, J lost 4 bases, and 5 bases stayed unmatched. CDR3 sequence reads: CSASPTGVTGELFF. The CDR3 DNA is TGCAGTGCTAGTCCAACAGGGGTCACCGGGGAGCTGTTTTTT.

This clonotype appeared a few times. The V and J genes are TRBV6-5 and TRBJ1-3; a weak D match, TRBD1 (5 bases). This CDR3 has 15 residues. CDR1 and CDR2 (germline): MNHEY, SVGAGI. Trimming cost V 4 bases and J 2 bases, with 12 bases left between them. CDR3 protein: CASSLWGTAGNTIYF. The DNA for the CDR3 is TGTGCCAGCAGTTTATGGGGGACGGCTGGAAACACCATATATTTT.

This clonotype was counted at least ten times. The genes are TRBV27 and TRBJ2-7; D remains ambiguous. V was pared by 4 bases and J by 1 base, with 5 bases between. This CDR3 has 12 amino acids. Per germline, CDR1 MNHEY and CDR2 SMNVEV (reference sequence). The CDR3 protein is CASSSGSYEQYF. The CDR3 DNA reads TGTGCCAGCAGTTCGGGTTCCTACGAGCAGTACTTC.

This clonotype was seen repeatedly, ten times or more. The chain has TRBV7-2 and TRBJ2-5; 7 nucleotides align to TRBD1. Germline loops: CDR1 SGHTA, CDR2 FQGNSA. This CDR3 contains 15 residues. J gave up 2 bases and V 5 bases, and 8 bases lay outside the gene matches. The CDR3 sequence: CASSGQGQRQETQYF. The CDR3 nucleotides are TGTGCCAGCAGCGGGCAGGGACAGCGTCAAGAGACCCAGTACTTC. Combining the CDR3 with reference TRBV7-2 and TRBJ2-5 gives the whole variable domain GAGVSQSPSNKVTEKGKDVELRCDPISGHTALYWYRQSLGQGLEFLIYFQGNSAPDKSGLPSDRFSAERTGGSVSTLTIQRTQQEDSAVYLCASSGQGQRQETQYFGPGTRLLVL.

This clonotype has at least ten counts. CDR3 coding DNA: TGTGCCAGCAGCCAAGGTTTAGCTAGTTGGACAGATACGCAGTATTTT. As protein: CASSQGLASWTDTQYF. The chain links TRBV3-1 to TRBJ2-3; D not certain. The CDR3 consists of 16 residues. The germline gives CDR1 LGHDT, CDR2 YNNKEL (reference sequence). V was shortened by 1 base and J by 3 bases, with 14 bases between the two germline ends.